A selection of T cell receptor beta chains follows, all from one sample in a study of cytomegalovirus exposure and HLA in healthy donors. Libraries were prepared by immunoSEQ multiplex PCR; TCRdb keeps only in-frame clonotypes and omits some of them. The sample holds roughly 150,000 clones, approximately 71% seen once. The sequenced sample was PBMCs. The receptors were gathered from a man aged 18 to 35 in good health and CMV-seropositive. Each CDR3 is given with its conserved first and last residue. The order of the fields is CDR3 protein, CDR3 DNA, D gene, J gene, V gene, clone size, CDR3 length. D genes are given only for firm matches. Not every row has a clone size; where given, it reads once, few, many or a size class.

CDR3: CASSRELRRVTDTQYF
DNA: TGTGCCAGTAGTCGCGAACTCAGGAGGGTAACAGATACGCAGTATTTT
D: -
J: TRBJ2-3
V: TRBV19
size: -
length: 16

CDR3: CATSRALASLGTDTQYF
DNA: TGTGCCACCAGCAGAGCATTGGCCTCGTTGGGCACAGATACGCAGTATTTT
D: -
J: TRBJ2-3
V: TRBV15
size: -
length: 17

CDR3: CASSPRTGRNTGELFF
DNA: TGTGCCAGCTCACCTAGGACAGGGAGGAACACCGGGGAGCTGTTTTTT
D: TRBD1
J: TRBJ2-2
V: TRBV18
size: -
length: 16

CDR3: CAWITSGGEKLFF
DNA: TGTGCCTGGATCACGTCGGGGGGAGAAAAACTGTTTTTT
D: -
J: TRBJ1-4
V: TRBV30
size: -
length: 13

CDR3: CATSDRGNEQFF
DNA: TGTGCCACCTCGGACAGGGGCAATGAGCAGTTCTTC
D: TRBD1
J: TRBJ2-1
V: TRBV7-8
size: -
length: 12

CDR3: CASLRPGQGGADTQYF
DNA: TGTGCCAGTTTAAGACCGGGACAGGGGGGCGCAGATACGCAGTATTTT
D: TRBD1
J: TRBJ2-3
V: TRBV2
size: once
length: 16

CDR3: CASSQDRAYEQYF
DNA: TGCGCCAGCAGCCAAGACAGGGCCTACGAGCAGTACTTC
D: -
J: TRBJ2-7
V: TRBV4-1
size: -
length: 13

CDR3: CASSFFSGGEAFF
DNA: TGTGCCAGCAGCTTTTTCTCGGGAGGAGAAGCTTTCTTT
D: -
J: TRBJ1-1
V: TRBV5-6
size: -
length: 13

CDR3: CASSLNGNYGYTF
DNA: TGTGCCAGCAGCTTGAACGGGAACTATGGCTACACCTTC
D: -
J: TRBJ1-2
V: TRBV7-3
size: -
length: 13

CDR3: CASRPVLQDPQGEQLF
DNA: TGCGCCAGCCGACCCGTCCTGCAGGACCCGCAGGGTGAGCAGCTCTTC
D: -
J: TRBJ2-1
V: TRBV4-1
size: -
length: 16

CDR3: CATSTFLPASGVLGETQYF
DNA: TGTGCCACCAGCACCTTCCTCCCGGCTAGCGGGGTCCTGGGAGAGACCCAGTACTTC
D: TRBD2
J: TRBJ2-5
V: TRBV15
size: -
length: 19

CDR3: CASLRSGGGQPQHF
DNA: TGTGCCAGTTTAAGGTCGGGAGGGGGCCAGCCCCAGCATTTT
D: TRBD1
J: TRBJ1-5
V: TRBV28
size: -
length: 14

CDR3: CASSLISTSNEQFF
DNA: TGTGCCAGCAGCTTAATTTCCACTAGTAACGAGCAGTTCTTC
D: -
J: TRBJ2-1
V: TRBV7-3
size: -
length: 14

CDR3: CASSPRENANYGYTF
DNA: TGTGCCAGCTCCCCCCGCGAGAACGCTAACTATGGCTACACCTTC
D: -
J: TRBJ1-2
V: TRBV18
size: -
length: 15

CDR3: CASSLVVGGLEQFF
DNA: TGCGCCAGCAGCTTGGTAGTTGGGGGACTAGAGCAGTTCTTC
D: TRBD2
J: TRBJ2-1
V: TRBV5-1
size: -
length: 14

CDR3: CASSLAGGGETQYF
DNA: TGTGCCAGCAGCTTGGCAGGGGGCGGAGAGACCCAGTACTTC
D: TRBD1
J: TRBJ2-5
V: TRBV7-2
size: -
length: 14

CDR3: CASRPSVYEQYF
DNA: TGTGCCAGCAGACCCAGCGTCTACGAGCAGTACTTC
D: -
J: TRBJ2-7
V: TRBV6-1
size: -
length: 12

CDR3: CASQGAWGEKLFF
DNA: TGTGCCAGCCAGGGTGCTTGGGGTGAAAAACTGTTTTTT
D: -
J: TRBJ1-4
V: TRBV28
size: -
length: 13

CDR3: CSAHWEYTQYF
DNA: TGCAGTGCTCACTGGGAGTATACGCAGTATTTT
D: -
J: TRBJ2-3
V: TRBV20-1
size: -
length: 11

CDR3: CASSRSGETQYF
DNA: TGCGCCAGCAGCCGATCGGGAGAGACCCAGTACTTC
D: -
J: TRBJ2-5
V: TRBV4-1
size: once
length: 12